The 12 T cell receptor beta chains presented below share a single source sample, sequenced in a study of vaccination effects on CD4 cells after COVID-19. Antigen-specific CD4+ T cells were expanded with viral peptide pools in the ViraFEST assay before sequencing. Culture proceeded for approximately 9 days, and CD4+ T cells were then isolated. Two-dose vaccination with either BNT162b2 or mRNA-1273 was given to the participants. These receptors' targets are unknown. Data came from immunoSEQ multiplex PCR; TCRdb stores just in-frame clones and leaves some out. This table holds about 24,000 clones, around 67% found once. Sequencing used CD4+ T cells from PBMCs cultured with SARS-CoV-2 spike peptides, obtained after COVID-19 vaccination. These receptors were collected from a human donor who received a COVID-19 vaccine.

In DNA, the CDR3 is TGTGCCAGCAGCCTGAGCGGGAGATTCCCCCACGAGCAGTACTTC. Translation: CASSLSGRFPHEQYF. The J gene is TRBJ2-7, the V gene TRBV3-1 (or the pseudogene TRBV3-2); TRBD2 matches 8 bases. Germline trimming cut 4 bases from V and 5 bases from J; bases unmatched to any gene: 10. This CDR3 region has 15 residues. CDR1 LGHDT and CDR2 YNNKEL come from the germline V gene (reference sequence).

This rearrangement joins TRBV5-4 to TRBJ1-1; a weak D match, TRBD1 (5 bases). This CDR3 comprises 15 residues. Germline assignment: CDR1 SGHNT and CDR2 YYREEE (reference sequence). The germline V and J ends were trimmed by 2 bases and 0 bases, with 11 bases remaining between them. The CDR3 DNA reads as TGTGCCAGCAGCTTAAGGCAGGGCCTGAACACTGAAGCTTTCTTT. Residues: CASSLRQGLNTEAFF.

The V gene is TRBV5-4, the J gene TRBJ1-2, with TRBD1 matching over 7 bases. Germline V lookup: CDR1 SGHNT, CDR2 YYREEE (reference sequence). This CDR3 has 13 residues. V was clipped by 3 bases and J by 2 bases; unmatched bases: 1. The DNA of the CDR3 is TGTGCCAGCAGCTCGACAGGGAACTATGGCTACACCTTC. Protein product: CASSSTGNYGYTF.

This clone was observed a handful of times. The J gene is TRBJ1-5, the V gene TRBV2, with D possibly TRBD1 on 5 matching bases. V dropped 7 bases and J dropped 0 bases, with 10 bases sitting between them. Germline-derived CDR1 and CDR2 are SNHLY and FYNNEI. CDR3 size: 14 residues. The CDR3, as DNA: TGTGCCAGCATTAGGGACGGTAGCAATCAGCCCCAGCATTTT. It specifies CASIRDGSNQPQHF.

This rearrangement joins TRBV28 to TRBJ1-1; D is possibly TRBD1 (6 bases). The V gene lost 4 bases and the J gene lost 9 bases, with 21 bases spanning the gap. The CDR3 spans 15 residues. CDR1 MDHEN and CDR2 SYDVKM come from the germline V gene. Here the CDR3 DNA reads TGTGCCAGCAGTTCGCTAACAGGGTCCTCCTCGAAAGCTTTCTTT. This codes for CASSSLTGSSSKAFF.

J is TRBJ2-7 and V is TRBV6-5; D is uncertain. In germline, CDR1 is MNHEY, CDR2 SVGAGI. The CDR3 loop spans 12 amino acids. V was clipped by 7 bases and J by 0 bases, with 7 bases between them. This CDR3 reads CASIGGSYEQYF. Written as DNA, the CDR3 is TGTGCCAGCATTGGCGGCTCCTACGAGCAGTACTTC.

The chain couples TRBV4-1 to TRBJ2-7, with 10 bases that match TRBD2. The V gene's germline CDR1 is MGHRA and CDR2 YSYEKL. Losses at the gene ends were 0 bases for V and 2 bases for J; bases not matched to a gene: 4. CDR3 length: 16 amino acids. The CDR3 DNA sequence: TGCGCCAGCAGCCAAGAGACCAGCGGGGGGGCCTACGAGCAGTACTTC. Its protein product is CASSQETSGGAYEQYF.

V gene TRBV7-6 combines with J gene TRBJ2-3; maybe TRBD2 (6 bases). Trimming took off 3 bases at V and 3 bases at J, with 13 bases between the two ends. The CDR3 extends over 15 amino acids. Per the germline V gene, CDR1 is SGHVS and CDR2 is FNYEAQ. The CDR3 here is CASSFSGSGTDTQYF. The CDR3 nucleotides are TGTGCCAGCAGCTTTTCCGGGAGTGGTACAGATACGCAGTATTTT.

In DNA form, the CDR3 reads TGTGCCACCAGCAGAGGTAACAGGGCCGCGACCTACAATGAGCAGTTCTTC. Its translation: CATSRGNRAATYNEQFF. V gene TRBV15 combines with J gene TRBJ2-1, with D tentatively TRBD1 (6 bases). V lost 1 base, J lost 2 bases, and 15 bases lay in between. CDR1 is LNHNV and CDR2 is YYDKDF in the germline V gene (reference sequence). The CDR3 length is 17 residues.

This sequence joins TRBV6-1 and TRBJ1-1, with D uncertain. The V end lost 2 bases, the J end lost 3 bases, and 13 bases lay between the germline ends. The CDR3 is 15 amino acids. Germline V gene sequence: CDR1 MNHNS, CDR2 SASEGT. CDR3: CASSELGIGDTEAFF. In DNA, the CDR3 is TGTGCCAGCAGTGAATTGGGGATAGGCGACACTGAAGCTTTCTTT.

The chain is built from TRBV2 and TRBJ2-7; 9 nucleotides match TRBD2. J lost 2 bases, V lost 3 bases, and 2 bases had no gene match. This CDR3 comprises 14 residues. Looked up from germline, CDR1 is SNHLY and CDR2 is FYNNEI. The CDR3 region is CASSDAGGTYEQYF. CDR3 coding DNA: TGTGCCAGCAGTGATGCGGGAGGGACCTACGAGCAGTACTTC.

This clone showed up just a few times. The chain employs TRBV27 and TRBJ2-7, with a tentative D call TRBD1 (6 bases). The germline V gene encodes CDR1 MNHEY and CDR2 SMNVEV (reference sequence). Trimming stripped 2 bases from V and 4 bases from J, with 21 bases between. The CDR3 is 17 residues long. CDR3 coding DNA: TGTGCCAGCAGTTTAGGGTTTGGGGCAGGGACATCTTACGAGCAGTACTTC. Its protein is CASSLGFGAGTSYEQYF.